Below are 21 T cell receptor beta chains sequenced from a single sample in a study of T cell changes during pregnancy in multiple sclerosis. Data came from immunoSEQ multiplex PCR; TCRdb stores just in-frame clones and leaves some out. The sample consists of roughly 59,000 clones, just under 95% of them appearing once. Source: CD4+ T cells from peripheral blood mononuclear cells, taken before pregnancy. The receptor set was obtained from a female donor with multiple sclerosis, enrolled in a pregnancy study.

This clone was found once. The rearrangement uses TRBV18 and TRBJ2-7, with 10 bases aligning to TRBD2. Germline V gene lookup returns CDR1 KGHSH and CDR2 LQKENI. The CDR3 loop spans 14 amino acids. V lost 6 bases and J lost 4; bases outside the gene matches: 6. This chain's CDR3 is CASSVLAGEYEQYF. Here the CDR3 DNA reads TGTGCCAGCTCGGTCCTAGCGGGAGAGTACGAGCAGTACTTC.

The J gene is TRBJ2-7, the V gene TRBV11-3, with 12 positions matching TRBD1. Trimming removed 4 bases from V and 9 bases from J; junction bases left unmatched: 10. The CDR3 length is 15 residues. Germline CDR1 is SGHNT and CDR2 is YENEEA. The CDR3 DNA sequence: TGTGCCAGCAGCTCTTCCGGGACAGGGGGCGGCGGGCAGTACTTC. Amino acid sequence: CASSSSGTGGGGQYF.

The genes are TRBV19 and TRBJ1-5; 8 nucleotides align to TRBD1. Germline V CDR1 and CDR2: LNHDA, SQIVND (reference sequence). The CDR3 loop spans 14 amino acids. Trimming took 3 bases from V and 7 from J; bases not matched to a gene: 5. CDR3 DNA: TGTGCCAGTAGTATGTTACAGGGGGGCCAGCCCCAGCATTTT. Amino acids: CASSMLQGGQPQHF.

The chain recombines TRBV5-4 with TRBJ2-1, with 11 bases that match TRBD2. CDR1 and CDR2 (germline): SGHNT, YYREEE (reference sequence). There are 15 residues in the CDR3. Trimming took 0 bases from V and 6 from J; bases not matched to a gene: 2. The CDR3 here is CASSLVSGRVNEQFF. Written as DNA, the CDR3 is TGTGCCAGCAGCTTGGTTAGCGGGAGGGTCAATGAGCAGTTCTTC.

The chain is built from TRBV6-6 and TRBJ2-4; D call uncertain. Germline loops: CDR1 MNHNY, CDR2 SVGAGI (reference sequence). Trimming took off 6 bases at V and 6 bases at J, with 12 bases between the two ends. There are 13 residues in the CDR3. This CDR3 reads CASRPGVLNIQYF. For the CDR3, the DNA is TGTGCCAGCAGGCCCGGAGTGTTAAACATTCAGTACTTC.

This rearrangement joins TRBV14 to TRBJ2-3; 8 nucleotides line up with TRBD1. With V trimmed by 5 bases and J by 3 bases, 7 bases remained unmatched. CDR1 is SGHDN and CDR2 is FVKESK in the germline V gene. This CDR3 region has 15 residues. CDR3 nucleotides: TGTGCCAGCAGCGCTCTGGACAGGGTTACAGATACGCAGTATTTT. It encodes CASSALDRVTDTQYF.

The chain carries TRBV4-1 and TRBJ2-1; 9 bases are shared with TRBD2. V dropped 0 bases and J dropped 4; count of bases not matched to a gene: 4. The CDR3 length is 16 residues. The V gene's germline CDR1 is MGHRA and CDR2 YSYEKL. CDR3 in DNA: TGCGCCAGCAGCCAAGAAGGAGCGGGGGGATACAATGAGCAGTTCTTC. Residues: CASSQEGAGGYNEQFF.

The chain couples TRBV5-6 to TRBJ1-1, with D perhaps matching TRBD1 (5 bases). This CDR3 spans 18 amino acids. Germline assignment: CDR1 SGHDT and CDR2 YYEEEE. Between the trimmed V and J ends, which lost 2 bases and 6 bases, there was a span of 26 bases. This chain's CDR3 is CASSFRPVGGRSDAEAFF. The CDR3 DNA is TGTGCCAGCAGCTTCCGTCCAGTGGGGGGTCGTTCAGATGCTGAAGCTTTCTTT.

The gene calls are TRBV6-5 and TRBJ2-1, with D perhaps matching TRBD1 (7 bases). Germline-derived CDR1 and CDR2 are MNHEY and SVGAGI. V shed 6 bases and J shed 4 bases, with 16 bases lying between them. The CDR3 loop spans 15 amino acids. The CDR3 reads CASRVGGTAYNEQFF. The CDR3 coding sequence is TGTGCCAGCAGAGTGGGCGGGACAGCTTACAATGAGCAGTTCTTC.

This rearrangement joins TRBV28 to TRBJ2-2, with unresolved D. The germline V and J ends were trimmed by 3 bases and 5 bases, with 4 bases remaining between them. CDR1 is MDHEN, CDR2 SYDVKM, per germline. This CDR3 is built from 12 residues. Here the CDR3 reads CASSFSTGELFF. The CDR3 DNA follows: TGTGCCAGCAGTTTTTCAACCGGGGAGCTGTTTTTT.

This clone was seen once. The gene calls are TRBV4-3 and TRBJ1-4; D possibly corresponds to TRBD1 (6 bases). The germline V gene has CDR1 LGHNA and CDR2 YSLEER. CDR3 length: 16 residues. Trimming left V 0 bases short and J 4 bases short, with 12 bases between. Written as DNA, the CDR3 is TGCGCCAGCAGCCAAGATACGGACAGAGGTAATGAAAAACTGTTTTTT. Translating it yields CASSQDTDRGNEKLFF.

V and J are TRBV27 and TRBJ2-3, with D uncertain. Germline V gene sequence: CDR1 MNHEY, CDR2 SMNVEV (reference sequence). V gave up 3 bases and J gave up 2 bases, with 6 bases separating them. CDR3 length: 13 amino acids. This CDR3 is CASSFVVTDTQYF. DNA of the CDR3: TGTGCCAGCAGTTTCGTAGTCACAGATACGCAGTATTTT.

V usage is TRBV19 and J usage is TRBJ1-5; 9 bases match TRBD1. The germline V gene encodes CDR1 LNHDA and CDR2 SQIVND (reference sequence). Unmatched junction bases numbered 5, after V lost 4 bases and J lost 7 bases. The CDR3 extends over 14 amino acids. The DNA for the CDR3 is TGTGCCAGTAGTAGGGGACAGGGTGGGCAGCCCCAGCATTTT. Translation: CASSRGQGGQPQHF.

The chain joins TRBV19 to TRBJ2-1; TRBD1 agrees at 11 bases. Germline trimming cut 1 base from V and 8 bases from J; bases unmatched to any gene: 4. The CDR3 is 15 amino acids. Germline CDR1 and CDR2: LNHDA and SQIVND (reference sequence). CDR3 nucleotide sequence: TGTGCCAGTAGTATAGGGGGACAGGGGGTGGATGAGCAGTTCTTC. Its translation is CASSIGGQGVDEQFF.

The chain links TRBV4-3 to TRBJ2-4; D may be TRBD2 (5 bases). Trimming cost V 0 bases and J 4 bases, with 16 bases left between them. The CDR3 has 17 amino acids. Germline CDR1 reads LGHNA; CDR2 reads YSLEER. The CDR3 nucleotides read TGCGCCAGCAGCCAAGACCTGAATACTGGGAGTAAAAACATTCAGTACTTC. Translating gives CASSQDLNTGSKNIQYF.

The chain carries TRBV4-1 and TRBJ2-2; 9 bases map to TRBD1. Trimming removed 4 bases from V and 0 bases from J; junction bases left unmatched: 3. The germline CDR1 and CDR2 sequences are MGHRA and YSYEKL. The CDR3 consists of 16 residues. CDR3 coding DNA: TGCGCCAGCAGCCCAACAGGGGGCGCGAACACCGGGGAGCTGTTTTTT. Encoded protein: CASSPTGGANTGELFF.

This clone has a single count. The chain carries TRBV7-2 and TRBJ1-4; possibly TRBD1 for D (6 bases). The CDR3 contains 14 residues. The germline V and J ends were trimmed by 6 bases and 4 bases, with 12 bases remaining between them. Germline V CDR1 and CDR2: SGHTA, FQGNSA. CDR3 protein: CASRLNRVNEKLFF. The CDR3 DNA reads TGTGCCAGCAGGCTGAACAGGGTTAATGAAAAACTGTTTTTT.

The chain's CDR3 is CASSPQGIAGVKQFF. The CDR3, as DNA: TGTGCCAGCAGCCCCCAGGGGATAGCGGGAGTAAAGCAGTTCTTC. V gene TRBV14 combines with J gene TRBJ2-1, with 9 bases matching TRBD2. This CDR3 comprises 15 residues. Germline assignment: CDR1 SGHDN and CDR2 FVKESK. The junction had 12 bases not matched to a gene; V was cut back by 4 bases and J by 11 bases.

This clone was seen once. The gene calls are TRBV4-3 and TRBJ2-6; 7 nucleotides agree with TRBD1. Unmatched junction bases numbered 3, after V lost 3 bases and J lost 1 base. CDR3 length: 16 residues. CDR1 LGHNA and CDR2 YSLEER come from the germline V gene. The CDR3 bases are TGCGCCAGCAGCCAGATCAGGGGGTCTGGGGCCAACGTCCTGACTTTC. Protein product: CASSQIRGSGANVLTF.

The chain couples TRBV28 to TRBJ2-5; 7 positions agree with TRBD2. The ends lost 6 bases at V and 4 bases at J; junction bases unmatched: 5. The germline CDR1 and CDR2 sequences are MDHEN and SYDVKM. The CDR3 spans 13 residues. CDR3 in DNA: TGTGCCAGCAGCGCCGGGGGGACAGAGACCCAGTACTTC. This codes for CASSAGGTETQYF.

J is TRBJ1-5 and V is TRBV28; TRBD1 agrees at 7 bases. CDR1 MDHEN and CDR2 SYDVKM come from the germline V gene. The CDR3 extends over 14 amino acids. The V segment lost 6 bases and the J segment 4 bases; nucleotides outside the gene matches: 6. This CDR3 reads CASSPGQTNQPQHF. The CDR3 DNA reads as TGTGCCAGCAGCCCGGGACAGACTAATCAGCCCCAGCATTTT.